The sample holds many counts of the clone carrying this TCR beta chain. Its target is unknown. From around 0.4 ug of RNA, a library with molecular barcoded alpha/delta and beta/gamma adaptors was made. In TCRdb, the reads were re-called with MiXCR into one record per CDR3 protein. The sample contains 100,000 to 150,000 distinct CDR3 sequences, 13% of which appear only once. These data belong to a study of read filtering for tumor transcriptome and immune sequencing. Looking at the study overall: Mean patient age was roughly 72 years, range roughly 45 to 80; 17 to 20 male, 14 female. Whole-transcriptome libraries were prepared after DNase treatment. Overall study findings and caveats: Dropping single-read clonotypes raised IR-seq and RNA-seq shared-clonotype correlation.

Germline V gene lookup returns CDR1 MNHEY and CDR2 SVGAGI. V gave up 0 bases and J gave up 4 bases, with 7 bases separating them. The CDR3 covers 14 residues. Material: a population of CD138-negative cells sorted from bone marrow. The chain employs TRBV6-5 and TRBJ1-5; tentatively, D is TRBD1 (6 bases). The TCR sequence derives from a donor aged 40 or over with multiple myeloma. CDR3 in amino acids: CASSYSDRNQPQHF. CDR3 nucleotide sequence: TGTGCCAGCAGTTACTCGGACAGAAATCAGCCCCAGCATTTT.